These 18 T cell receptor beta chains came from one sample sequenced in a study of cytomegalovirus exposure and HLA in healthy donors. The PCR had 60 Vbeta and 13 Jbeta primers. Assay: immunoSEQ multiplex PCR; the TCRdb copy retains only in-frame clones and omits some. The data show some 130,000 clones, with about 68% seen just once and about 1.5% held by the top ten. The source material was PBMCs. The receptors come from a human donor in good health.

This clone was picked up a small number of times. The chain couples TRBV28 to TRBJ1-6, with D possibly TRBD1 on 5 matching bases. This CDR3 has 14 residues. The germline gives CDR1 MDHEN, CDR2 SYDVKM. Between the trimmed V and J ends, which lost 10 bases and 9 bases, there was a span of 19 bases. The CDR3 coding sequence is TGTGCCACGGGCGGCGGGGGTATAGGTTCACCCCTCCACTTT. This codes for CATGGGGIGSPLHF.

The DNA for the CDR3 is TGTGCCAGCAGCGTAGGGGGGACTAGCGACGAGCAGTACTTC. It translates to CASSVGGTSDEQYF. The chain has TRBV9 and TRBJ2-7; 10 bases align to TRBD2. The ends lost 0 bases at V and 5 bases at J; junction bases unmatched: 2. Germline CDR1 SGDLS, CDR2 YYNGEE. The CDR3 runs to 14 residues.

This clone was detected only a few times. V usage is TRBV28 and J usage is TRBJ2-7, with 7 bases aligning to TRBD2. Trimming removed 4 bases from V and 3 bases from J; junction bases left unmatched: 3. Germline V gene sequence: CDR1 MDHEN, CDR2 SYDVKM. This CDR3 region has 13 residues. Here the CDR3 reads CASSSGEGYEQYF. DNA of the CDR3: TGTGCCAGCAGTTCGGGGGAGGGCTACGAGCAGTACTTC. Variable domain in full (rest from reference TRBV28 and TRBJ2-7): DVKVTQSSRYLVKRTGEKVFLECVQDMDHENMFWYRQDPGLGLRLIYFSYDVKMKEKGDIPEGYSVSREKKERFSLILESASTNQTSMYLCASSSGEGYEQYFGPGTRLTVT.

The chain joins TRBV6-1 to TRBJ2-2; D perhaps matches TRBD1 (6 bases). This CDR3 is built from 15 residues. CDR1 is MNHNS, CDR2 SASEGT, per germline. The V and J ends lost 1 base and 5 bases respectively, with 11 bases between them. The CDR3 sequence is CASSEEAQGTGELFF. CDR3 nucleotides: TGTGCCAGCAGTGAAGAGGCACAGGGAACCGGGGAGCTGTTTTTT.

To note about this clone: The junction departs from the called germline gene at one end, perhaps through a read error. The J gene is TRBJ2-2, the V gene TRBV5-1; 14 bases map to TRBD2. Germline V gene lookup returns CDR1 SGHRS and CDR2 YFSETQ. The CDR3 loop spans 12 amino acids. DNA of the CDR3: TGCGCCAGCGGACTAGCGGGAGGAGAATGGATTTTT. Its translation: CASGLAGGEWIF.

This clone was counted between two and nine times. The chain is built from TRBV14 and TRBJ2-7; 8 bases are shared with TRBD2. This CDR3 contains 13 residues. CDR1 and CDR2 (germline): SGHDN, FVKESK. The trim removed 7 bases at V and 1 base at J, leaving 3 bases unmatched. CDR3 amino acids: CASTRGGSYEQYF. For the CDR3, the DNA is TGTGCCAGCACTCGGGGGGGATCCTACGAGCAGTACTTC.

This chain uses TRBV28 with TRBJ2-3; D gene uncertain. V lost 2 bases to trimming and J lost 7 bases, with 7 bases between them. The CDR3 has 12 amino acids. CDR1 MDHEN and CDR2 SYDVKM come from the germline V gene. CDR3 protein: CASSLTLHTQYF. For the CDR3, the DNA is TGTGCCAGCAGTTTAACTCTACATACGCAGTATTTT.

The rearrangement links TRBV5-4 to TRBJ1-5; maybe TRBD1 (6 bases). Trimming cost V 0 bases and J 7 bases, with 14 bases left between them. The CDR3 consists of 15 residues. CDR1 SGHNT and CDR2 YYREEE come from the germline V gene (reference sequence). The CDR3 is CASSLDGGGEQPQHF. For the CDR3, the DNA is TGTGCCAGCAGCTTGGATGGTGGGGGCGAGCAGCCCCAGCATTTT.

A word on this clone: The sample carries other DNA sequences with the same CDR3. The chain links TRBV18 to TRBJ1-1; D ambiguous. The V end lost 3 bases, the J end lost 4 bases, and 6 bases lay between the germline ends. The germline V gene encodes CDR1 KGHSH and CDR2 LQKENI. The CDR3 is 12 residues long. CDR3 residues: CASSPEGTEAFF. DNA for the CDR3: TGTGCCAGCTCACCTGAGGGCACTGAAGCTTTCTTT.

The chain combines TRBV5-1 with TRBJ2-7, with D tentatively TRBD1 (7 bases). V lost 5 bases to trimming and J lost 0 bases, with 18 bases between them. This CDR3 region has 16 residues. Germline V lookup: CDR1 SGHRS, CDR2 YFSETQ. The CDR3 is CASSSTRQGLSYEQYF. CDR3 nucleotides: TGCGCCAGCAGTTCCACCCGACAGGGACTCTCCTACGAGCAGTACTTC.

This clone was seen a handful of times. The V call is TRBV5-5, the J call TRBJ2-7; D ambiguous. The length of the CDR3 is 14 residues. Germline CDR1 reads SGHKS; CDR2 reads YYEKEE (reference sequence). Trimming took 0 bases from V and 0 from J, leaving 7 bases between them. The CDR3 is CASSLDGGSYEQYF. The CDR3, as DNA: TGTGCCAGCAGCTTGGACGGTGGCTCCTACGAGCAGTACTTC.

This clone was detected only once. The rearrangement joins TRBV5-4 to TRBJ2-1, with D possibly being TRBD2 (6 bases). The CDR3 extends over 13 amino acids. Germline V gene sequence: CDR1 SGHNT, CDR2 YYREEE (reference sequence). V gave up 3 bases and J gave up 16 bases, with 20 bases separating them. DNA of the CDR3: TGTGCCAGCAGCTGGGTTGGGACTCCCAATTTATTCTTC. It yields the protein CASSWVGTPNLFF.

The chain links TRBV4-1 to TRBJ2-5, with 12 bases matching TRBD1. There are 16 residues in the CDR3. Germline-derived CDR1 and CDR2 are MGHRA and YSYEKL. V lost 5 bases, J lost 11 bases, and 15 bases stayed unmatched. CDR3 sequence reads: CASSSRTGTGGGEQYF. Here the CDR3 DNA reads TGCGCCAGCAGCTCCAGAACCGGGACAGGGGGCGGGGAGCAGTACTTC.

Concerning this clone: This sample includes further DNA sequences coding for the same CDR3. This chain joins TRBV9 and TRBJ2-1; 7 bases match TRBD2. The CDR3 is 16 amino acids. CDR1 and CDR2 (germline): SGDLS, YYNGEE. Germline trimming cut 0 bases from V and 6 bases from J; bases unmatched to any gene: 9. CDR3 protein: CASSVGSGRAGNEQFF. The CDR3 DNA reads TGTGCCAGCAGCGTAGGATCTGGGAGGGCCGGCAATGAGCAGTTCTTC.

The chain links TRBV11-2 to TRBJ1-2, with 10 bases identical to TRBD1. This CDR3 contains 15 residues. Germline trimming cut 5 bases from V and 5 bases from J; bases unmatched to any gene: 8. Germline CDR1 is SGHAT and CDR2 is FQNNGV. The DNA for the CDR3 is TGTGCCAGCAGCCTTAAGACAGGGGGCTGGTATGGCTACACCTTC. It specifies CASSLKTGGWYGYTF.

V gene TRBV7-8 combines with J gene TRBJ2-7; maybe TRBD1 (6 bases). The CDR3 totals 14 residues. Germline values: CDR1 SGHVS, CDR2 FQNEAQ. V was trimmed by 4 bases and J by 3 bases, leaving 13 bases between them. Here the CDR3 DNA reads TGTGCCAGCAGCTCAGGGACATCGTACTACGAGCAGTACTTC. Its translation: CASSSGTSYYEQYF.

Points on this clone: Other DNA sequences in the same sample also yield this CDR3. V usage is TRBV5-1 and J usage is TRBJ1-1, with a possible D match to TRBD1 (5 bases). Trimming cost V 0 bases and J 1 base, with 10 bases left between them. The length of the CDR3 is 15 residues. Germline V gene sequence: CDR1 SGHRS, CDR2 YFSETQ. The CDR3 here is CASSLAGSGNTEAFF. The CDR3 DNA follows: TGCGCCAGCAGCTTGGCAGGGTCGGGGAACACTGAAGCTTTCTTT.

CDR3 in DNA: TGTGCCAGCAGTCCCCCTTGGGGACAGGGCCTGGACTATGGCTACACCTTC. Protein product: CASSPPWGQGLDYGYTF. V usage is TRBV28 and J usage is TRBJ1-2; 9 positions agree with TRBD1. This CDR3 is 17 amino acids long. V lost 5 bases, J lost 3 bases, and 13 bases stayed unmatched. Germline CDR1 is MDHEN and CDR2 is SYDVKM.